This T cell receptor (beta chain) originates from a study of tumor and adjacent non-tumor tissue in lung cancer. Three rounds of nested PCR, following a modified ARM-PCR protocol, produced the TCRbeta library. TCRdb independently ran MiXCR on the multiplex PCR reads; one entry per CDR3 protein. Among more than 55,000 distinct CDR3 sequences, more than 65% were seen once, and the ten largest hold under 55%. RNA was extracted from bulk tissue without any cell sorting. The normal lung tissue was taken more than 3 cm from the tumor edge. CDR3 size: 13 residues. Germline V gene sequence: CDR1 GTSNPN, CDR2 SVGIG (reference sequence).

The sample consisted of distant non-tumor lung tissue. The V and J genes are TRBV30 and TRBJ1-2; 9 bases are shared with TRBD1. The sequence derives from a man in his sixties with non-small cell lung cancer. The CDR3 DNA reads TGTGACTGCAGTGCACGACAGGGGGTGGGCTACACCTTC. Its translation: CDCSARQGVGYTF.